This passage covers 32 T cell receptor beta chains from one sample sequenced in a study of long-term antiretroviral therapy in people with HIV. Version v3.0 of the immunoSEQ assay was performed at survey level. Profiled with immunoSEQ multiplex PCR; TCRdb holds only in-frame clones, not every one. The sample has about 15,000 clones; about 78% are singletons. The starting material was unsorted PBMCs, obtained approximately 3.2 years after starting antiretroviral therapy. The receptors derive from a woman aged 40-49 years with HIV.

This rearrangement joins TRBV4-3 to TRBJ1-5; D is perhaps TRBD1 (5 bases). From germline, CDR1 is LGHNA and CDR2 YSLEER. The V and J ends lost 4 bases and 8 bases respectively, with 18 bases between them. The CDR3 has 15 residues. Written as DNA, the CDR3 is TGCGCCAGCAGCCTGGACCCAGGGAGGCGGAAGCCCCAGCATTTT. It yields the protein CASSLDPGRRKPQHF.

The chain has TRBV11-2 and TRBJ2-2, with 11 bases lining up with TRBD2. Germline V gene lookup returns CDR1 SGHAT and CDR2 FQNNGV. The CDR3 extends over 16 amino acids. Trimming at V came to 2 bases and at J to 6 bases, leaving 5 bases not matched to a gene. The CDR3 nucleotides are TGTGCCAGCAGCTTAAGTGTTAGCGGGGGGGCCGGGGAGCTGTTTTTT. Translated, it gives CASSLSVSGGAGELFF.

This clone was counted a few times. Here the CDR3 reads CASSPSQGAGEAFF. The CDR3 bases are TGTGCCAGCAGCCCATCACAGGGGGCCGGTGAAGCTTTCTTT. The genes are TRBV9 and TRBJ1-1; TRBD1 matches at 9 bases. Germline loops: CDR1 SGDLS, CDR2 YYNGEE. CDR3 length: 14 residues. V shed 4 bases, J shed 7 bases, and the junction held 8 bases outside the gene matches.

Here the CDR3 DNA reads TGTGCCAGCAGCCCTCGAAAAGAGACCCAGTACTTC. This sequence encodes CASSPRKETQYF. The rearrangement joins TRBV6-6 to TRBJ2-5; no firm D call. V was shortened by 6 bases and J by 3 bases, with 8 bases between the two germline ends. In germline, CDR1 is MNHNY, CDR2 SVGAGI (reference sequence). The CDR3 has 12 residues.

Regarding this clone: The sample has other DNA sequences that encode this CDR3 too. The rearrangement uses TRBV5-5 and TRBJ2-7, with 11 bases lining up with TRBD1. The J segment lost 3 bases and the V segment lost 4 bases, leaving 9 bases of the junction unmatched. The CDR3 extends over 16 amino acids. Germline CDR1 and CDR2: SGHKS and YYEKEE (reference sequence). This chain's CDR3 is CASSKGQGAMGYEQYF. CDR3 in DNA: TGTGCCAGCAGCAAAGGACAGGGGGCGATGGGCTACGAGCAGTACTTC. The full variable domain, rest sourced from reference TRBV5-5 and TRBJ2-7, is DAGVTQSPTHLIKTRGQQVTLRCSPISGHKSVSWYQQVLGQGPQFIFQYYEKEERGRGNFPDRFSARQFPNYSSELNVNALLLGDSALYLCASSKGQGAMGYEQYFGPGTRLTVT.

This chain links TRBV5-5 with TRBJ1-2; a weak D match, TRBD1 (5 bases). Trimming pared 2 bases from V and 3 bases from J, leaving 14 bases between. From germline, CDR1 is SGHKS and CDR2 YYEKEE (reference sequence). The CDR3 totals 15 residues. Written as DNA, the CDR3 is TGTGCCAGCAGCTTCGGGTATCGGGGGGACTATGGCTACACCTTC. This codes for CASSFGYRGDYGYTF.

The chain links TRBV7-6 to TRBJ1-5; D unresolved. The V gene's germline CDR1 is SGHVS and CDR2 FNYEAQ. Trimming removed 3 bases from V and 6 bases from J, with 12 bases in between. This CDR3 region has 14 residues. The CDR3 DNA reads TGTGCCAGCAGCTTTGAGAAGGGTAGTCAGCCCCAGCATTTT. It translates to CASSFEKGSQPQHF.

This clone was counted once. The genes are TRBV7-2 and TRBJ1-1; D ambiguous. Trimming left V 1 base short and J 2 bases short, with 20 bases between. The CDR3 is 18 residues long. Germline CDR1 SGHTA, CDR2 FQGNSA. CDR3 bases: TGTGCCAGCAGCTTAGGTCCGGCTAGGGTTTCACCCAACACTGAAGCTTTCTTT. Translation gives CASSLGPARVSPNTEAFF.

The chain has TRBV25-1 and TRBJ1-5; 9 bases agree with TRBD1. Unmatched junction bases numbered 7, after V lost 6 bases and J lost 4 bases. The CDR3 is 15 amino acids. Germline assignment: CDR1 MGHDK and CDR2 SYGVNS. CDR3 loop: CASRGAGTGNQPQHF. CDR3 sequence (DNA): TGTGCCAGCAGAGGAGCCGGGACAGGGAATCAGCCCCAGCATTTT. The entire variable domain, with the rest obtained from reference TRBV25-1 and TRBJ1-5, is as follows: EADIYQTPRYLVIGTGKKITLECSQTMGHDKMYWYQQDPGMELHLIHYSYGVNSTEKGDLSSESTVSRIRTEHFPLTLESARPSHTSQYLCASRGAGTGNQPQHFGDGTRLSIL.

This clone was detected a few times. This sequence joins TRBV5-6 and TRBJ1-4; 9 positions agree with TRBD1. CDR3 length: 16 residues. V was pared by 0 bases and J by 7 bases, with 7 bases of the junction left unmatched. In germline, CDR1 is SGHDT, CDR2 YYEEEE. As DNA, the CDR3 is TGTGCCAGCAGCTTGGGAAACAGGGGGCAGGGTGAAAAACTGTTTTTT. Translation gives CASSLGNRGQGEKLFF.

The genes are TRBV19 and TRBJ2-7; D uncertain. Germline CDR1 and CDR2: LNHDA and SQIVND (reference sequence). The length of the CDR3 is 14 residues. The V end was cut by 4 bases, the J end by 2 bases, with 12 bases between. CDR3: CASSTPGPTYEQYF. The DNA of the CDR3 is TGTGCCAGTAGTACCCCGGGCCCTACCTACGAGCAGTACTTC.

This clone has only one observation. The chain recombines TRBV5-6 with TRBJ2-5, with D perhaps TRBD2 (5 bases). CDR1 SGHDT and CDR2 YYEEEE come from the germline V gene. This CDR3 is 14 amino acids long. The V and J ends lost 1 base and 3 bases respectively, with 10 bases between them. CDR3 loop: CASSLSLAEETQYF. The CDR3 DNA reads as TGTGCCAGCAGCTTGAGCCTAGCTGAAGAGACCCAGTACTTC. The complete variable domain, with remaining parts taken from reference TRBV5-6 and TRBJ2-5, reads DAGVTQSPTHLIKTRGQQVTLRCSPKSGHDTVSWYQQALGQGPQFIFQYYEEEERQRGNFPDRFSGHQFPNYSSELNVNALLLGDSALYLCASSLSLAEETQYFGPGTRLLVL.

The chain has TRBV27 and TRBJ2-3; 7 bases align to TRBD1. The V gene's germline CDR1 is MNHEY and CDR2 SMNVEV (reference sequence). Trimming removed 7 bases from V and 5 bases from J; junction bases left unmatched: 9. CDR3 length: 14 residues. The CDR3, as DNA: TGTGCCAGCACCCAACAGGGGTCGGGAGATACGCAGTATTTT. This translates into CASTQQGSGDTQYF.

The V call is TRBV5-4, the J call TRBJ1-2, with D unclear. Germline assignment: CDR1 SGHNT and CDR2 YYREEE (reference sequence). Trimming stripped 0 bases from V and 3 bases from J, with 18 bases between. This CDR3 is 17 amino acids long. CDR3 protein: CASSLAGIPPGYYGYTF. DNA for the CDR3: TGTGCCAGCAGCTTGGCCGGCATACCCCCGGGGTACTATGGCTACACCTTC.

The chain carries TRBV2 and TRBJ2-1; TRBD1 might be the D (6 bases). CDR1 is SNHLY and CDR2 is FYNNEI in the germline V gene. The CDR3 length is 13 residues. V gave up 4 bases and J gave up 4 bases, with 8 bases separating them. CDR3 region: CASSGGQYNEQFF. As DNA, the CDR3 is TGTGCCAGCAGTGGGGGACAATACAATGAGCAGTTCTTC.

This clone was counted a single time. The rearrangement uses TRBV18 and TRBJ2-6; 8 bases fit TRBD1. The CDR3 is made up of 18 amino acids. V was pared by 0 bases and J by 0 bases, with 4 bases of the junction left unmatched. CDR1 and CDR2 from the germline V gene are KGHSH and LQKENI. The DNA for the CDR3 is TGTGCCAGCTCACCACCGGGACAGGCTTTCTCTGGGGCCAACGTCCTGACTTTC. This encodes CASSPPGQAFSGANVLTF. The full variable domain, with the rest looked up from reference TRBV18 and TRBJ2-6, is NAGVMQNPRHLVRRRGQEARLRCSPMKGHSHVYWYRQLPEEGLKFMVYLQKENIIDESGMPKERFSAEFPKEGPSILRIQQVVRGDSAAYFCASSPPGQAFSGANVLTFGAGSRLTVL.

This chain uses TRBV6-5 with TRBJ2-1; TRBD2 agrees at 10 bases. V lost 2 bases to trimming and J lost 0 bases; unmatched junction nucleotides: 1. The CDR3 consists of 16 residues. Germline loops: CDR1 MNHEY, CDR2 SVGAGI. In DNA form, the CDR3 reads TGTGCCAGCAGTTACGTAGCGGGGGGCTCCTACAATGAGCAGTTCTTC. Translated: CASSYVAGGSYNEQFF.

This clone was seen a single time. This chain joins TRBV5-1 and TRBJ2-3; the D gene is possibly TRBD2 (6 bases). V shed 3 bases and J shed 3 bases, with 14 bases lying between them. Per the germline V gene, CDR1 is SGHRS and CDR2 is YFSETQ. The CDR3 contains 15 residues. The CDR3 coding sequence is TGCGCCAGCAGCTGGGGAGGACCACGGACAGATACGCAGTATTTT. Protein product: CASSWGGPRTDTQYF. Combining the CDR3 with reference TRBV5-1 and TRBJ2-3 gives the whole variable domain KAGVTQTPRYLIKTRGQQVTLSCSPISGHRSVSWYQQTPGQGLQFLFEYFSETQRNKGNFPGRFSGRQFSNSRSEMNVSTLELGDSALYLCASSWGGPRTDTQYFGPGTRLTVL.

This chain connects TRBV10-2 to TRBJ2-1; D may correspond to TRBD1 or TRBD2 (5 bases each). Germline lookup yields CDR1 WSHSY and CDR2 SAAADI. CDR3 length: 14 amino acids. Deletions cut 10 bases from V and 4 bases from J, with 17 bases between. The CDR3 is CATRTSGPYNEQFF. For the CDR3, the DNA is TGCGCCACCCGGACAAGCGGCCCGTACAATGAGCAGTTCTTC.

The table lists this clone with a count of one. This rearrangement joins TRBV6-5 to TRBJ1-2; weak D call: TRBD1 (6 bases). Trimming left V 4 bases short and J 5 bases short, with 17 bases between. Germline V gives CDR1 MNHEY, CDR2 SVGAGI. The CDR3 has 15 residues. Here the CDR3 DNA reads TGTGCCAGCAGTTCGCCGGACAGTGCGGGATATGGCTACACCTTC. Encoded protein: CASSSPDSAGYGYTF.

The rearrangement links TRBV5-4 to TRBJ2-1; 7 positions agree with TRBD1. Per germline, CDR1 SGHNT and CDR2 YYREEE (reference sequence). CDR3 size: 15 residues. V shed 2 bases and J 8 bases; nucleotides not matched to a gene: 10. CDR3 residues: CASSFRDRPGDEQFF. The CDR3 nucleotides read TGTGCCAGCAGCTTCCGGGACAGACCCGGGGATGAGCAGTTCTTC.

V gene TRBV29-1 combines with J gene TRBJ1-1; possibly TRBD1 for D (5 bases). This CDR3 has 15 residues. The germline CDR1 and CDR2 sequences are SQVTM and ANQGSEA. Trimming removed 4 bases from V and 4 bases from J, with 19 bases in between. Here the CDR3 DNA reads TGCAGCGTTGCCCCCTTCTCCAGTGGGGGCACTGAAGCTTTCTTT. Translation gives CSVAPFSSGGTEAFF.

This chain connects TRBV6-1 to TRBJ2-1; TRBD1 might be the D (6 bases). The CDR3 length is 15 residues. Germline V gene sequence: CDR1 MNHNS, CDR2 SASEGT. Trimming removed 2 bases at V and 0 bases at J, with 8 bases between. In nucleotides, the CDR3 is TGTGCCAGCAGTGAATGGACAGACTCCTACAATGAGCAGTTCTTC. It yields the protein CASSEWTDSYNEQFF.

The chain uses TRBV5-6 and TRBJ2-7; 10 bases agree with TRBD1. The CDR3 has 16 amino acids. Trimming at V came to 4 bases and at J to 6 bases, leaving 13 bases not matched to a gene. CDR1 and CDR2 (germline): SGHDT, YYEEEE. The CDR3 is CASSPRDRGSAAEQYF. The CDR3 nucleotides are TGTGCCAGCAGCCCCAGGGACAGGGGCTCGGCGGCCGAGCAGTACTTC. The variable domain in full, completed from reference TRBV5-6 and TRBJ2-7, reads DAGVTQSPTHLIKTRGQQVTLRCSPKSGHDTVSWYQQALGQGPQFIFQYYEEEERQRGNFPDRFSGHQFPNYSSELNVNALLLGDSALYLCASSPRDRGSAAEQYFGPGTRLTVT.

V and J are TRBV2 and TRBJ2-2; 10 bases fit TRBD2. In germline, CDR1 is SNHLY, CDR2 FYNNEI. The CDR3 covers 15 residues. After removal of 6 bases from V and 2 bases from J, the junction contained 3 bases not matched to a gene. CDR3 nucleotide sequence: TGTGCCAGCAGCAGGACTAGCGGAAACACCGGGGAGCTGTTTTTT. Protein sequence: CASSRTSGNTGELFF.

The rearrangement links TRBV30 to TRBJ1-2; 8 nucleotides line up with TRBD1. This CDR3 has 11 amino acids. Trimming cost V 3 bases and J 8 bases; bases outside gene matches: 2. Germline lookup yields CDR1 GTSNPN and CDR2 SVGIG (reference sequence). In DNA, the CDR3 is TGTGCCTGGAGCAGGGGGCAAGGCTACACCTTC. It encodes CAWSRGQGYTF.

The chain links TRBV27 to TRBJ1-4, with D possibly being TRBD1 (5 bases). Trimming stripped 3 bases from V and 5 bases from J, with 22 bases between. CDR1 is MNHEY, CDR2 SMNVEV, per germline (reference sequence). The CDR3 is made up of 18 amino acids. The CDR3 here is CASSLAPGYGFGNEKLFF. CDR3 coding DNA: TGTGCCAGCAGTTTGGCTCCAGGGTATGGGTTTGGGAATGAAAAACTGTTTTTT.

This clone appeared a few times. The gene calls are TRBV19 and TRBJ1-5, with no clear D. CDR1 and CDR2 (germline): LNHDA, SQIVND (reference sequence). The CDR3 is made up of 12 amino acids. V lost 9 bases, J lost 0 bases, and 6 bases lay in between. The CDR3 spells CASSYSNQPQHF. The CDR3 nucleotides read TGTGCCAGCTCGTATAGCAATCAGCCCCAGCATTTT.

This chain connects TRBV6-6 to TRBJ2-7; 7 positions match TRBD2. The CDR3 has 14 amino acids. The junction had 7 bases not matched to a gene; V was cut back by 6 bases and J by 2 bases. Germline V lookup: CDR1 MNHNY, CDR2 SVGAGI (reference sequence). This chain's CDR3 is CASRLSGDPYEQYF. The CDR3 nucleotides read TGTGCCAGCAGACTAAGCGGGGACCCCTACGAGCAGTACTTC.

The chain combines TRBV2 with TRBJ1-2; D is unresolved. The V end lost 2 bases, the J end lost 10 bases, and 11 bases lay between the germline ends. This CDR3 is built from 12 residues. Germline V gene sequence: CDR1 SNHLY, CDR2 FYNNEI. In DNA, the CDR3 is TGTGCCAGCAGTGAAAATTGGACGGACTACACCTTC. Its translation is CASSENWTDYTF.

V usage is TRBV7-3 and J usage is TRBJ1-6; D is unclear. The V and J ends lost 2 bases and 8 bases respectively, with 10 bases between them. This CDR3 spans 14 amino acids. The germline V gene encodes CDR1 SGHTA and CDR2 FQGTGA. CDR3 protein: CASSLHGVDSPLHF. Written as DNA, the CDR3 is TGTGCCAGCAGCTTACACGGGGTAGATTCACCCCTCCACTTT.

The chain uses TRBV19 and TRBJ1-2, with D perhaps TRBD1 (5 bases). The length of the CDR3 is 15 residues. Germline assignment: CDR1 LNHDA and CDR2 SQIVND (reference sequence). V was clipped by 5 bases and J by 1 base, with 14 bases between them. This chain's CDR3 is CASSPGRQFNYGYTF. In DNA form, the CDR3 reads TGTGCCAGTAGTCCTGGGAGACAGTTTAACTATGGCTACACCTTC.